This T cell receptor beta chain is from a study of blood T cell repertoires in COVID-19. Study information: Samples representing acute and convalescent COVID-19 were sourced from the United States, Italy and Spain.

TCRdb's copy holds only in-frame clones and misses some; the assay was immunoSEQ multiplex PCR. This table has fewer than 350,000 clones, roughly 90% appearing once. Recruits, aged roughly 18 to 89 years, lived in around 24 US areas. Participants' own reports of clinical history determined their cohort assignment. Specimen: PBMCs or T cells enriched from blood (not recorded which). The TCR was taken from a man between 60 and 75 years old who had recovered from COVID-19.

As DNA, the CDR3 is TGTGCCAGCAGTTGGGGACAGCTTAGCAATCAGCCCCAGCATTTT. Amino acid sequence: CASSWGQLSNQPQHF. The rearrangement links TRBV28 to TRBJ1-5, with 7 bases matching TRBD1. The CDR3 is 15 residues long. Losses at the gene ends were 4 bases for V and 0 bases for J; bases not matched to a gene: 3. Germline CDR1 reads MDHEN; CDR2 reads SYDVKM. Combining the CDR3 with reference TRBV28 and TRBJ1-5 gives the whole variable domain DVKVTQSSRYLVKRTGEKVFLECVQDMDHENMFWYRQDPGLGLRLIYFSYDVKMKEKGDIPEGYSVSREKKERFSLILESASTNQTSMYLCASSWGQLSNQPQHFGDGTRLSIL.